Included here is one TCR beta chain sequence, with context. This record comes from a study of blood T cell repertoires in COVID-19. Across the whole study: Specimens from acute and convalescent COVID-19 originated in the United States, Italy and Spain. The cDNA or gDNA used as material had been derived from T cells, B-cell-depleted T cells, or PBMCs.

In the original workflow: Amplifying reference gene primers gave estimates of nucleated cell counts. Generated by immunoSEQ multiplex PCR, the TCRdb table keeps only in-frame clones and is missing some. The DNA gave D and trimming, while V, J and clone size come from that table. The table includes under 95,000 clones, over 75% detected once. Germline CDR1 SGDLS, CDR2 YYNGEE. V was clipped by 0 bases and J by 0 bases, with 10 bases between them. CDR3 size: 16 residues. This TCR was recovered from a human donor with acute or convalescent COVID-19. The donor label of this sample is uncertain. Sequenced sample: peripheral blood. The V call is TRBV9, the J call TRBJ1-3; a weak D match, TRBD1 (6 bases). This CDR3 is CASSVGWGPSGNTIYF. For the CDR3, the DNA is TGTGCCAGCAGCGTAGGTTGGGGGCCCTCTGGAAACACCATATATTTT. Variable domain in full (rest from reference TRBV9 and TRBJ1-3): DSGVTQTPKHLITATGQRVTLRCSPRSGDLSVYWYQQSLDQGLQFLIQYYNGEERAKGNILERFSAQQFPDLHSELNLSSLELGDSALYFCASSVGWGPSGNTIYFGEGSWLTVV.